Detailed here is one T cell receptor beta chain. Other DNA sequences in the same sample also yield this CDR3. The data derive from a study of blood T cell repertoires in COVID-19. Across the whole study: Researchers got acute and convalescent COVID-19 samples from the United States, Italy and Spain. Nucleic acid was either cDNA or gDNA, and it came from T cells, B-cell-depleted T cells, or PBMCs.

Per the original methods: Estimated nucleated cell counts came from reference gene primer amplification. Produced via immunoSEQ multiplex PCR; TCRdb's table is partial and in-frame only. The V and J calls and clone size are taken from that table; D and trimming were inferred from the DNA. The repertoire holds some 530,000 clones, roughly nine tenths seen once, with around 7.9% in the top ten. Two consecutive negative NP/OP PCR tests, clearance, or resolved symptoms defined Cohort 3 recovery. This clonotype was obtained from a woman aged 55-69 years who had recovered from COVID-19. Input material: PBMCs or T cells enriched from blood (not recorded which).

The DNA for the CDR3 is TGTGCCAGCAGTACGGGACAGGGACCATACAATGAGCAGTTCTTC. Encoded protein: CASSTGQGPYNEQFF. The chain combines TRBV2 with TRBJ2-1, with 9 positions matching TRBD1. The CDR3 spans 15 residues. J was trimmed by 4 bases and V by 5 bases; bases with no gene match: 6. Germline V gene data show CDR1 as SNHLY and CDR2 as FYNNEI.